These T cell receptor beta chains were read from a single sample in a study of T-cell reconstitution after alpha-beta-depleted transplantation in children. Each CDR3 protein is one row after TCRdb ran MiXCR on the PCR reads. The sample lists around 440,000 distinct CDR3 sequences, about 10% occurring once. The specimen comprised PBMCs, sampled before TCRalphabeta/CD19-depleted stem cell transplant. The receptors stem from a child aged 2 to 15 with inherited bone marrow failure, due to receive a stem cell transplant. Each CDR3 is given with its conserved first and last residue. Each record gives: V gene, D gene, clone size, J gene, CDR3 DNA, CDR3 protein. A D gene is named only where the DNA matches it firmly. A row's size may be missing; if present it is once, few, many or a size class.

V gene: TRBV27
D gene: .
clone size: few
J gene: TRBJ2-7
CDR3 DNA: TGTGCCAGCAGTTCAGGAAGCGGAACCTACGAGCAGTACTTC
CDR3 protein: CASSSGSGTYEQYF

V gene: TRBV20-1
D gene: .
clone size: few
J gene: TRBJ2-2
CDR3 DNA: TGCAGTGCTAATAGAGGGACGAAGAACACCGGGGAGCTGTTTTTT
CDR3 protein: CSANRGTKNTGELFF

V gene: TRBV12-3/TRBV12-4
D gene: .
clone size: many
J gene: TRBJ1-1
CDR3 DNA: TGTGCCAGCAGATCGCCAGGGAACACTGAAGCTTTCTTT
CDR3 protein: CASRSPGNTEAFF

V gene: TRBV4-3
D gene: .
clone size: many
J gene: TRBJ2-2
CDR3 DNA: TGCGCCAGCAGCCTAGGGGCCACCGGGGAGCTGTTTTTT
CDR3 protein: CASSLGATGELFF

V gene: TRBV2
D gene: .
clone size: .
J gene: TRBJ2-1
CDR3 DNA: TGTGCCAGCAGGTCTCCCCCAAGCGGTACCTACAATGAGCAGTTCTTC
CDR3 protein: CASRSPPSGTYNEQFF

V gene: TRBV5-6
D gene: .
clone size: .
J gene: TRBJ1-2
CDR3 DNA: TGTGCCAGCAGCTTCGTAGGAGATGGCTACACCTTC
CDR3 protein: CASSFVGDGYTF

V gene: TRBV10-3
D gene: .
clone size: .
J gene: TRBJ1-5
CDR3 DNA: TGTGCCATCAGTAGACAGGATGATAGCAATCAGCCCCAGCATTTT
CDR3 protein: CAISRQDDSNQPQHF

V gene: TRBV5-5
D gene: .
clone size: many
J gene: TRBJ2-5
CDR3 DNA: TGTGCCAGCAGCTTGGTTGGCGCATTCCAAGAGACCCAGTACTTC
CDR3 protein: CASSLVGAFQETQYF

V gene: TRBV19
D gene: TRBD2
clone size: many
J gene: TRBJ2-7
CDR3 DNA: TGTGCCAGTAGTCTCAGCGGGAGGGGCTACTACGAGCAGTACTTC
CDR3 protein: CASSLSGRGYYEQYF

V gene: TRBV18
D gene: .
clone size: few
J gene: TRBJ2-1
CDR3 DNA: TGTGCCAGCTCACCTTCCGAGGTTGCTAATGAGCAGTTCTTC
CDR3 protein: CASSPSEVANEQFF

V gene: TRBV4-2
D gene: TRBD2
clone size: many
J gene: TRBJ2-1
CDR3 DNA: TGTGCCAGCCAGAACAGCGGGAGGAGTTACAATGAGCAGTTCTTC
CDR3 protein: CASQNSGRSYNEQFF

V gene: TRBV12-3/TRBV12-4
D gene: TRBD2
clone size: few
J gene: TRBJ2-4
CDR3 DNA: TGTGCCAGCAGTTATGGGCTAGCGGGAACCGACATTCAGTACTTC
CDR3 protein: CASSYGLAGTDIQYF

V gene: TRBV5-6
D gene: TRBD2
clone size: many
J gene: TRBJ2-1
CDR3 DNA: TGTGCCAGCAGCTGGGAGACTAGCGGGGGGGAGGATGAGCAGTTCTTC
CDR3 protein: CASSWETSGGEDEQFF

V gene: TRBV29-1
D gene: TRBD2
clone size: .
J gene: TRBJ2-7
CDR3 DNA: TGCAGCGTTGATTCGAGCGGGAGCACCTACGAGCAGTACTTC
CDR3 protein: CSVDSSGSTYEQYF

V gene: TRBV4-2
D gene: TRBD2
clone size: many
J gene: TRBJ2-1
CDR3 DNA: TGTGCCAGCAGCCACATAGCGGGAGTTATGCCGAATGAGCAGTTCTTC
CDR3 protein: CASSHIAGVMPNEQFF

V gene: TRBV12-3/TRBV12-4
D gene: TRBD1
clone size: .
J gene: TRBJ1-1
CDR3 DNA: TGTGCCAGCAGTTTTTGGCAGGGGGCGGGGAACACTGAAGCTTTCTTT
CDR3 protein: CASSFWQGAGNTEAFF

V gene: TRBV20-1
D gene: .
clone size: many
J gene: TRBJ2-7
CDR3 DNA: TGCAGTGCTCTACAAGGACTCGGCTACGAGCAGTACTTC
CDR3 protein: CSALQGLGYEQYF

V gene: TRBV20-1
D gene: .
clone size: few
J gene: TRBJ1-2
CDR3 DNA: TGCAGTGCTAGTCTAGCAGGCTATGCCGGGGGCTACACCTTC
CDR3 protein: CSASLAGYAGGYTF

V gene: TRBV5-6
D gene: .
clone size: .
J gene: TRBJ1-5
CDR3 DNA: TGTGCCAGCAGCTTCCAGGGGCATCCTCAGCCCCAGCATTTT
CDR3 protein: CASSFQGHPQPQHF

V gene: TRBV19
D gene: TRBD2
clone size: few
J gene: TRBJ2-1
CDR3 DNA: TGTGCCAGTAGTATCTTACCCCGGGACTACCGACGGAATTACAATGAGCAGTTCTTC
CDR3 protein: CASSILPRDYRRNYNEQFF

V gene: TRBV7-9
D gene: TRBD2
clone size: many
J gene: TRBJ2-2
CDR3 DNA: TGTGCCAGCAGCAAGACTAGCGGCAACACCGGGGAGCTGTTTTTT
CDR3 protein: CASSKTSGNTGELFF

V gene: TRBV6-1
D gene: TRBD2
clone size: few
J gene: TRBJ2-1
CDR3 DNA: TGTGCCAGCCTTCAACTAGCGGGAGGGGAGGACAATGAGCAGTTCTTC
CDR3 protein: CASLQLAGGEDNEQFF

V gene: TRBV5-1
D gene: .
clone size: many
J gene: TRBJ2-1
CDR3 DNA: TGCGCCAGCAGCTTCGGACCGTCCGGAACCAATGAGCAGTTCTTC
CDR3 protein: CASSFGPSGTNEQFF

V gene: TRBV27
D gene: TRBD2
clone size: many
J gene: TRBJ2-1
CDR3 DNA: TGTGCCAGCAGTTTGATAGCGGGTCCATATGAGCAGTTCTTC
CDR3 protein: CASSLIAGPYEQFF

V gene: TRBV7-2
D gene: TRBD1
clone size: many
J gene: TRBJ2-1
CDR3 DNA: TGTGCCAGCAGCTCAACAGGGGTTGAGCAGTTCTTC
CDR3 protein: CASSSTGVEQFF

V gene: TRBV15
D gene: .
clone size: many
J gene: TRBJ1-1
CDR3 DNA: TGTGCCACCAGCAGGACGGAGACTGAAGCTTTCTTT
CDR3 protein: CATSRTETEAFF

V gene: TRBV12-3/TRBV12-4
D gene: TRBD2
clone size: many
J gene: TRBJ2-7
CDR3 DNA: TGTGCCAGCAGTGTCGGGGGAAATCGGGGGGCCTACGAGCAGTACTTC
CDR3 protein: CASSVGGNRGAYEQYF

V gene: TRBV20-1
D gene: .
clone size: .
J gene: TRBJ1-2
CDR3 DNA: TGCAGTGCCCAGGGCGGGGGCTACACCTTC
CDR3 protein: CSAQGGGYTF

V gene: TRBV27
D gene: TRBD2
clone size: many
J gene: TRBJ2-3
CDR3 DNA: TGTGCCAGCAGCCGTAGGGGACTAGCGGGAGGTCGAGGGCCAGATACGCAGTATTTT
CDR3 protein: CASSRRGLAGGRGPDTQYF

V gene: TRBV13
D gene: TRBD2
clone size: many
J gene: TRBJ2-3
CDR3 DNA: TGTGCCAGCAGCCCCAAAGCGGGACTACTTGGGACAGATACGCAGTATTTT
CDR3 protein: CASSPKAGLLGTDTQYF

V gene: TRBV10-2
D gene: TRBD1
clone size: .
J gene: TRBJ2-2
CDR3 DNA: TGCGCCAGCAGGACAGGGGGCCGGAACACCGGGGAGCTGTTTTTT
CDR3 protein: CASRTGGRNTGELFF

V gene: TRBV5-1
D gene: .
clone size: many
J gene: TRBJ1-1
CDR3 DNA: TGCGCCAGCAGCTTGCCAGGGAAGACTGAAGCTTTCTTT
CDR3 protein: CASSLPGKTEAFF

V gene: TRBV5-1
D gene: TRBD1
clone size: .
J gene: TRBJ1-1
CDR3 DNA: TGCGCCAGCAGCGGGGGGGACAGGTCTGAAGCTTTCTTT
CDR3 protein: CASSGGDRSEAFF

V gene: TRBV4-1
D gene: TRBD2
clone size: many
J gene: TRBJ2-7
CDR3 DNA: TGCGCCAGCAGTGAGTTGCCGGGGACTAGCATCTACGAGCAGTACTTC
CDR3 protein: CASSELPGTSIYEQYF

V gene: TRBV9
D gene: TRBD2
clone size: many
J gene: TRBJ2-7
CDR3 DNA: TGTGCCAGCAGCGTGGAGCGGGAGTCGGGCTACGAGCAGTACTTC
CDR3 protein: CASSVERESGYEQYF

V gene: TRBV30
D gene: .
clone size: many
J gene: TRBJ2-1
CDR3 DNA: TGTGCCTGGATGGCCGGAGTGCCCTACAATGAGCAGTTCTTC
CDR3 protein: CAWMAGVPYNEQFF

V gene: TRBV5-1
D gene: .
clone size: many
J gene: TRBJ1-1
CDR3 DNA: TGCGCCAGCAGTTCTACCTCACTGGGTAGGATGAACACTGAAGCTTTCTTT
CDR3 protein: CASSSTSLGRMNTEAFF

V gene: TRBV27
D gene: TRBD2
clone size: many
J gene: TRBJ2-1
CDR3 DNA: TGTGCCAGCAGTTTTATAACCGGGACTACGAACAATGAGCAGTTCTTC
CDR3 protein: CASSFITGTTNNEQFF

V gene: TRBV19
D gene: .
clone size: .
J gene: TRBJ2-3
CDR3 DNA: TGTGCCAGTAGTCCCTCGGAGGGGCGGACAGATACGCAGTATTTT
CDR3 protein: CASSPSEGRTDTQYF

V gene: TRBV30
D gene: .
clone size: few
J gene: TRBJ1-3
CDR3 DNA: TGTGCCTGGATCCTTTGGGACACCATATATTTT
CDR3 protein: CAWILWDTIYF

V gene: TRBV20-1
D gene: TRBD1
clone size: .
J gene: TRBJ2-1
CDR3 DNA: TGCAGTGCTAGAGATCAGAGACAGGGGGCAAAGCAGTTCTTC
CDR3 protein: CSARDQRQGAKQFF

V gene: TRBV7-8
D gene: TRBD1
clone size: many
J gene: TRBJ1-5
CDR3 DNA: TGTGCCAGCAGCCGGGACAGGGCGGTAGAGGAGCCCCAGCATTTT
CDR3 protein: CASSRDRAVEEPQHF

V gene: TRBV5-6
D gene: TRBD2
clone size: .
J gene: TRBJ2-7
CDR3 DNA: TGTGCCAGCAGCTTCCGGACTAGCCACGAGCAGTACTTC
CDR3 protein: CASSFRTSHEQYF

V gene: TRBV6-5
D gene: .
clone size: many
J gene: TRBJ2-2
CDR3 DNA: TGTGCCAGCAGTTACTCCTACGGGGAGCTGTTTTTT
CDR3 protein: CASSYSYGELFF

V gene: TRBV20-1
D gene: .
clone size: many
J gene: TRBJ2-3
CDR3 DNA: TGCAGTGCTAGAGAAGGGTTCGCTCGAGCCCGCACAGATACGCAGTATTTT
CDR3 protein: CSAREGFARARTDTQYF